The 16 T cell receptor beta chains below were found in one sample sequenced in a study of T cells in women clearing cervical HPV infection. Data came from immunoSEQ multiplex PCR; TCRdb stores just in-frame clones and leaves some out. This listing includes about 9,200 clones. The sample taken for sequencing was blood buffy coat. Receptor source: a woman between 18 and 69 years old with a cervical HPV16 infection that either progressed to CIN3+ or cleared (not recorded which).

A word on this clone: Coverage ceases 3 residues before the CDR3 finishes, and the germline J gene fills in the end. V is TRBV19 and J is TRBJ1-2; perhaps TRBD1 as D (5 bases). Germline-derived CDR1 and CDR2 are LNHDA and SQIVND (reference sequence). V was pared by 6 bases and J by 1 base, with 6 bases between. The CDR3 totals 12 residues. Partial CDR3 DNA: TGTGCCAGTAGCAGGGATAACTATGGC. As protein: CASSRDNYG. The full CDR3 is CASSRDNYGYTF.

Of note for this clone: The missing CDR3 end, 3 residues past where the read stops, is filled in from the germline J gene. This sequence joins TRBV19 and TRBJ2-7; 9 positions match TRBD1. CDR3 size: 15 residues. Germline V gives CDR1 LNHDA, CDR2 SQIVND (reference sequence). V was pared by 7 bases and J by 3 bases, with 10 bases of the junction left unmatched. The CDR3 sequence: CASISRPGQGYEQYF. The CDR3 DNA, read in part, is TGTGCCAGTATCTCACGTCCGGGACAGGGCTACGAG.

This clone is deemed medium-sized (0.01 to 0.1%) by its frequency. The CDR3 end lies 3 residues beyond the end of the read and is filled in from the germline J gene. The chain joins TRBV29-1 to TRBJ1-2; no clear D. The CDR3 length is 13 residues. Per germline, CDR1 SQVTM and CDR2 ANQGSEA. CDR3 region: CSGGFEGGQGYTF. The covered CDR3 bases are TGCAGCGGCGGCTTCGAAGGAGGTCAGGGC.

Here the CDR3 reads CSARFPGGAKNIQYF. The sequenced part of the CDR3 DNA is TGCAGTGCTAGATTCCCCGGGGGGGCCAAAAACATT. The chain carries TRBV20-1 and TRBJ2-4; 7 positions match TRBD2. The CDR3 goes on 3 residues after the read ends, and that part is filled in from the germline J gene. The CDR3 loop spans 15 amino acids. The ends lost 2 bases at V and 1 base at J; junction bases unmatched: 5. CDR1 is DFQATT, CDR2 SNEGSKA, per germline (reference sequence).

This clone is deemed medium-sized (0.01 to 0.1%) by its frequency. Incomplete CDR3 DNA: TGCAGCGTCGTGACAGGGAATAGCAATCAGCCC. Residues: CSVVTGNSNQP. The whole CDR3 is CSVVTGNSNQPQHF. This chain links TRBV29-1 with TRBJ1-5, with TRBD1 matching over 7 bases. The read falls 3 residues short of the CDR3 end, and the missing part is taken from the germline J gene. The CDR3 extends over 14 amino acids. CDR1 is SQVTM and CDR2 is ANQGSEA in the germline V gene. The trim removed 6 bases at V and 0 bases at J, leaving 5 bases unmatched.

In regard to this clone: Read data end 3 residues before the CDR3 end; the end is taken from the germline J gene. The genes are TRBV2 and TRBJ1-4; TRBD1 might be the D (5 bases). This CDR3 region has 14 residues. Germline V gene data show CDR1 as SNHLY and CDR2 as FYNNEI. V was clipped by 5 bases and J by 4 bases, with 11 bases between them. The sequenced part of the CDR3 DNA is TGTGCCAGCAGTTGGACAACCAGTAATGAAAAA. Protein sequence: CASSWTTSNEK. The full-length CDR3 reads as CASSWTTSNEKLFF.

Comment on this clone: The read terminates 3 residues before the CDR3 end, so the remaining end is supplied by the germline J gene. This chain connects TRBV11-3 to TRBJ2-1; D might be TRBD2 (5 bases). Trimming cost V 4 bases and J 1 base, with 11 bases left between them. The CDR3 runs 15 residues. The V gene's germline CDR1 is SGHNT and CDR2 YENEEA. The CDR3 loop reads CASSSGGGSYNEQFF. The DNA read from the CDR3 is TGTGCCAGCAGCTCTGGAGGCGGATCCTACAATGAG.

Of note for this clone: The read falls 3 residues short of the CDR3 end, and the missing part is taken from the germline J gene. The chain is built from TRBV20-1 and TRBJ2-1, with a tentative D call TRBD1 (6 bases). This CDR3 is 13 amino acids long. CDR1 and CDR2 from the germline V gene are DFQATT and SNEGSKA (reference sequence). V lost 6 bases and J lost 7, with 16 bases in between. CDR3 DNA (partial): TGCAGTGCCAGGGGAAGGGCGCAAAATGAG. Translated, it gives CSARGRAQNE. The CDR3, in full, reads CSARGRAQNEQFF.

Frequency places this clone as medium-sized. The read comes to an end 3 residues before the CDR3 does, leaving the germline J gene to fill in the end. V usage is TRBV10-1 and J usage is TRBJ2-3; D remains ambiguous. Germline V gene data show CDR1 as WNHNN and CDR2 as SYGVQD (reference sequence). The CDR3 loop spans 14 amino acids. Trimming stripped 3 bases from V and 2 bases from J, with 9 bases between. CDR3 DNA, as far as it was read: TGCGCCAGCAGTGATGAACTGTACACAGATACG. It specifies CASSDELYTDT. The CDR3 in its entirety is CASSDELYTDTQYF.

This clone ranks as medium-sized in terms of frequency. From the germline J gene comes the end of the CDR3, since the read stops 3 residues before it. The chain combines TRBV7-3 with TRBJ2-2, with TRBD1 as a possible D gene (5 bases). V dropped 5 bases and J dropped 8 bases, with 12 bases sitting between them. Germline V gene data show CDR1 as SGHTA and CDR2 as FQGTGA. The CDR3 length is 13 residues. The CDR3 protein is CASSPMQGGELFF. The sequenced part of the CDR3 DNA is TGTGCCAGCAGCCCCATGCAGGGAGGGGAG.

The part of the CDR3 DNA that was read is TGTGCCAGCAGCCGCGGGACTAGCGGGTATGAG. Translated: CASSRGTSGYE. In full, the CDR3 reads CASSRGTSGYEQFF. The gene calls are TRBV7-9 and TRBJ2-1, with 12 bases aligning to TRBD2. The sequence runs out 3 residues before the end of the CDR3; the remainder is reconstructed from the germline J gene. Losses at the gene ends were 5 bases for V and 8 bases for J; bases not matched to a gene: 4. This CDR3 comprises 14 residues. CDR1 is SEHNR, CDR2 FQNEAQ, per germline (reference sequence).

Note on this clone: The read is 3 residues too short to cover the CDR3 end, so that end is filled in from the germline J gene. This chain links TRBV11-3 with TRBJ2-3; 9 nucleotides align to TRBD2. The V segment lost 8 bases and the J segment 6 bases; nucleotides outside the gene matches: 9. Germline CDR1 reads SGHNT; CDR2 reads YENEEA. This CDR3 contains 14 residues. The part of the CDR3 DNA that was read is TGTGCCAGCGGGTTAGCGGGGGAGTTGGATACG. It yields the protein CASGLAGELDT. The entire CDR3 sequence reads CASGLAGELDTQYF.

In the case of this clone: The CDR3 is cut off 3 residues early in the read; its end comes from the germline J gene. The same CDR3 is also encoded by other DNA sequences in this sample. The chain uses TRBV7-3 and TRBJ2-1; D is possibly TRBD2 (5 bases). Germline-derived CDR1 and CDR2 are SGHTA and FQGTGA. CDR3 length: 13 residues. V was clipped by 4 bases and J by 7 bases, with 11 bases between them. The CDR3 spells CASSSLTGNEQFF. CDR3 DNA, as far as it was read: TGTGCCAGCAGCTCCCTGACGGGGAATGAG.

The CDR3: CASSMQTYGQYF. CDR3 DNA, as far as it was read: TGTGCCAGTAGTATGCAAACCTATGGT. This sequence joins TRBV19 and TRBJ2-4; D call uncertain. The read falls 3 residues short of the CDR3 end, and the missing part is taken from the germline J gene. Germline loops: CDR1 LNHDA, CDR2 SQIVND (reference sequence). The CDR3 runs to 12 residues.

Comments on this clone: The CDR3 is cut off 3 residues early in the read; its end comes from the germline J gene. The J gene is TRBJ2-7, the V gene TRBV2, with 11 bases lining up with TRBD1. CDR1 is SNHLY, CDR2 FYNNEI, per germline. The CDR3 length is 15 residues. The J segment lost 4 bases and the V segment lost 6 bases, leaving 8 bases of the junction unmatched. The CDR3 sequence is CASSRTGGISYEQYF. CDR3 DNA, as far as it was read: TGTGCCAGCAGCAGGACAGGGGGCATTTCGTACGAG.

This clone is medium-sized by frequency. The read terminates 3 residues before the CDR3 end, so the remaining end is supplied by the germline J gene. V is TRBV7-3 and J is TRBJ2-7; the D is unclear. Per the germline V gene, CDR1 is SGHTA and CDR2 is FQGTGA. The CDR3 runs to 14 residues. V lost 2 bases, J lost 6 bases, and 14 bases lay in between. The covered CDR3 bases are TGTGCCAGCAGCTTACTAGGTTCAGTCGGCGAG. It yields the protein CASSLLGSVGE. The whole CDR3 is CASSLLGSVGEQYF.